These 10 T cell receptor beta chains originate from one sample sequenced in a study of T cells after yellow fever vaccination. TCRdb ran MiXCR on the 5' RACE reads and lists one entry per CDR3 protein. Of 100,000 to 150,000 distinct CDR3 sequences listed, around 7.7% are singletons. The material sequenced was CD4+ T cells sorted from PBMCs, taken around 10 days after the first yellow fever vaccination. These TCRs come from a man aged 18-30 years who received the YFV17D yellow fever vaccine.

The table lists this clonotype with many counts. The rearrangement uses TRBV10-3 and TRBJ1-5; D perhaps matches TRBD1 (5 bases). Germline V gene sequence: CDR1 ENHRY, CDR2 SYGVKD. Trimming took 3 bases from V and 6 from J, leaving 9 bases between them. The length of the CDR3 is 13 residues. The CDR3 loop reads CAISDREVQPQHF. The CDR3 DNA follows: TGTGCCATCAGTGACAGGGAAGTTCAGCCCCAGCATTTT.

The J gene is TRBJ1-2, the V gene TRBV10-3; D may be TRBD1 (6 bases). The CDR3 spans 14 residues. The V gene lost 8 bases and the J gene lost 2 bases, with 15 bases spanning the gap. Germline CDR1 ENHRY, CDR2 SYGVKD. The CDR3 is CAICGQPENYGYTF. Written as DNA, the CDR3 is TGTGCCATCTGCGGACAGCCAGAAAACTATGGCTACACCTTC.

This clonotype was detected many times. The V and J genes are TRBV7-6 and TRBJ1-2; 8 bases line up with TRBD1. The ends lost 2 bases at V and 0 bases at J; junction bases unmatched: 11. Germline CDR1 reads SGHVS; CDR2 reads FNYEAQ. The CDR3 is 18 amino acids. The CDR3 protein is CASSLMAGGADTNYGYTF. The CDR3 coding sequence is TGTGCCAGCAGCTTAATGGCAGGGGGCGCCGATACTAACTATGGCTACACCTTC.

The rearrangement uses TRBV12-3 or TRBV12-4 and TRBJ2-5; tentative D call: TRBD2 (5 bases). V lost 3 bases, J lost 3 bases, and 17 bases lay in between. CDR3 length: 16 residues. In DNA, the CDR3 is TGTGCCAGCAGTTTTTCCCCGGGATCCGAGAAAGAGACCCAGTACTTC. It codes for CASSFSPGSEKETQYF.

This clonotype was counted at least ten times. V usage is TRBV7-2 and J usage is TRBJ2-1; 9 bases fit TRBD2. CDR1 SGHTA and CDR2 FQGNSA come from the germline V gene. Germline trimming cut 6 bases from V and 7 bases from J; bases unmatched to any gene: 10. There are 15 residues in the CDR3. The DNA for the CDR3 is TGTGCCAGCAGTAAAAGCGGGGGGTCTTTTAATGAGCAGTTCTTC. Residues: CASSKSGGSFNEQFF.

This clonotype was seen at least ten times. The rearrangement uses TRBV29-1 and TRBJ2-4, with 9 nucleotides matching TRBD2. This CDR3 has 16 amino acids. V was pared by 0 bases and J by 3 bases, with 6 bases of the junction left unmatched. Germline CDR1 SQVTM, CDR2 ANQGSEA. The CDR3 sequence: CSVEDPLAGSKNIQYF. CDR3 bases: TGCAGCGTTGAAGATCCCCTAGCGGGGAGCAAAAACATTCAGTACTTC. Supplemented by reference TRBV29-1 and TRBJ2-4, the full variable domain reads SAVISQKPSRDICQRGTSLTIQCQVDSQVTMMFWYRQQPGQSLTLIATANQGSEATYESGFVIDKFPISRPNLTFSTLTVSNMSPEDSSIYLCSVEDPLAGSKNIQYFGAGTRLSVL.

This clonotype was found many times. The V call is TRBV4-3, the J call TRBJ1-2; a possible D gene is TRBD1 (5 bases). The CDR3 covers 16 residues. Germline V CDR1 and CDR2: LGHNA, YSLEER. With 1 base removed from V and 2 bases from J, the gap between germline ends came to 14 bases. The CDR3 nucleotides read TGCGCCAGCAGCCAAGCTGTTGGGAGGGACAACTATGGCTACACCTTC. It codes for CASSQAVGRDNYGYTF.

This clonotype occurred many times. This chain links TRBV5-1 with TRBJ2-2; 10 nucleotides agree with TRBD1. V shed 4 bases and J 9 bases; nucleotides not matched to a gene: 6. The length of the CDR3 is 14 residues. Germline lookup yields CDR1 SGHRS and CDR2 YFSETQ. In DNA, the CDR3 is TGCGCCAGCAGCCACGGACAGGGGGACCGGGAGCTGTTTTTT. Residues: CASSHGQGDRELFF.

V usage is TRBV4-3 and J usage is TRBJ2-7, with TRBD1 matching over 9 bases. Germline V gives CDR1 LGHNA, CDR2 YSLEER. This CDR3 spans 16 amino acids. Germline trimming cut 4 bases from V and 0 bases from J; bases unmatched to any gene: 7. CDR3 nucleotide sequence: TGCGCCAGCAGCCGAGTGACAGGGGGGTTCTCCTACGAGCAGTACTTC. Its translation is CASSRVTGGFSYEQYF.

This chain connects TRBV7-8 to TRBJ2-7; 11 bases line up with TRBD1. CDR1 is SGHVS and CDR2 is FQNEAQ in the germline V gene. The CDR3 extends over 16 amino acids. V lost 5 bases, J lost 4 bases, and 10 bases stayed unmatched. DNA for the CDR3: TGTGCCAGCAGCAGATCGGGACAGGGGGTACGGTACGAGCAGTACTTC. This sequence encodes CASSRSGQGVRYEQYF.